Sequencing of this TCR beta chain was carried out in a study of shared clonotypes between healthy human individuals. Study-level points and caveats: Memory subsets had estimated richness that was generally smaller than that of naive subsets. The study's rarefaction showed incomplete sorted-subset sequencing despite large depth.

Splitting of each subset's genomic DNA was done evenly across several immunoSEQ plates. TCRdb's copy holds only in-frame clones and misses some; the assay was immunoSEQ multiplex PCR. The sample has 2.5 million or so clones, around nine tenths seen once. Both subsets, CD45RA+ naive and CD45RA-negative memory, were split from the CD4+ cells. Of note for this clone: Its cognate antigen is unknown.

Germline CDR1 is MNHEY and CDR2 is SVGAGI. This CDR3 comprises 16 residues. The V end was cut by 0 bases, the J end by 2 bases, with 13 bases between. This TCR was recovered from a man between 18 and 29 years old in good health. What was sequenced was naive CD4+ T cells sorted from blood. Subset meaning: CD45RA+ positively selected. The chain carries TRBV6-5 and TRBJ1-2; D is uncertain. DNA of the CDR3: TGTGCCAGCAGTTACTCGATCACCATGCGAAACTATGGCTACACCTTC. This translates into CASSYSITMRNYGYTF.